Listed below are T cell receptor beta chains from one sample, sequenced in a study of T cell changes during pregnancy in multiple sclerosis. Using immunoSEQ multiplex PCR, the repertoire was profiled, and TCRdb retains in-frame clones only, with some absent. The sample records about 110,000 clones, just under 95% being singletons. This material consisted of peripheral blood, taken after pregnancy. The receptors were gathered from a female donor with multiple sclerosis, enrolled in a pregnancy study. CDR3s include the opening cysteine and the closing phenylalanine or tryptophan.

cdr3_aa j_call v_call
CASSVDGRGYNEQFF TRBJ2-1 TRBV9
CASSPAGQGQEKLFF TRBJ1-4 TRBV5-4
CASRGQVYGYTF TRBJ1-2 TRBV2
CASRSGGGWTEAFF TRBJ1-1 TRBV6-1
CASSWRGVANEKLFF TRBJ1-4 TRBV11-2
CAISDGGVSTDTQYF TRBJ2-3 TRBV10-3
CASSSGTGVISGANVLTF TRBJ2-6 TRBV28
CASRGQGDRVTNEKLFF TRBJ1-4 TRBV5-1
CASSPTLRLLPSYGYTF TRBJ1-2 TRBV7-8
CASSLRQNPYNEQFF TRBJ2-1 TRBV7-3
CASTGLGTSGFHEQYF TRBJ2-7 TRBV19
CASSLDRARGYTF TRBJ1-2 TRBV5-6
CASSWASDTKGNTIYF TRBJ1-3 TRBV28
CASSAAGQGAGETQYF TRBJ2-5 TRBV2
CASSSLSGTSGSYEQYF TRBJ2-7 TRBV27
CASSPQGLARNQKLFF TRBJ1-4 TRBV27
CASGHEKLFF TRBJ1-4 TRBV19
CASSSRGNGELFF TRBJ2-2 TRBV11-3
CASSPEGAAAPGANVLTF TRBJ2-6 TRBV5-1
CAWRTGGSYQPQHF TRBJ1-5 TRBV30
CASSFTGQGNTEAFF TRBJ1-1 TRBV5-1
CATGMDSNQPQHF TRBJ1-5 TRBV30
CASSSNRRTEAFF TRBJ1-1 TRBV11-3
CASSLRQGAGGSTDTQYF TRBJ2-3 TRBV5-8
CASSSYRVGTEAFF TRBJ1-1 TRBV5-1
CASVSGGTYNEQFF TRBJ2-1 TRBV2
CASSMGANTEAFF TRBJ1-1 TRBV19
CASSLDRELSTDTQYF TRBJ2-3 TRBV5-1
CATTSAVNVYEQYF TRBJ2-7 TRBV5-4
CSVGGHSNQPQHF TRBJ1-5 TRBV29-1
CASSLNGWGGEQYF TRBJ2-7 TRBV7-2
CASSKADLEGALFF TRBJ2-2 TRBV21-1
CASSLSSGGARDTQYF TRBJ2-3 TRBV7-9
CASSFGELSGNTIYF TRBJ1-3 TRBV5-4
CAWSSGLAGEQYF - TRBV30
CASTLDRGDEKLFF TRBJ1-4 TRBV6-1
CASSLTGGGNSPLHF TRBJ1-6 TRBV19
CASSSTGQLYEQYF TRBJ2-7 TRBV6-5
CASRLVLPHYEQYF TRBJ2-7 TRBV6-1
CASSLGSGRDNEQFF TRBJ2-1 TRBV5-1
CASSVSGLSYEQYF TRBJ2-7 TRBV9
CASSALGQGGQPQHF TRBJ1-5 TRBV2
CAGQRGMNTEAFF TRBJ1-1 TRBV7-9
CASSPLTGTKTGANVLTF TRBJ2-6 TRBV18
CASSPSIGPYEQYF TRBJ2-7 TRBV27
CASSVQPLTAGANVLTF TRBJ2-6 TRBV9
CASSRLAGPWDTQYF TRBJ2-3 TRBV9